This passage covers 17 T cell receptor beta chains from one sample sequenced in a study of T cell responses to AZD1222 COVID-19 vaccine. Profiled with immunoSEQ multiplex PCR; TCRdb holds only in-frame clones, not every one. The table shows about 93,000 clones, with 65% to 90% occurring only once. Sequences were derived from peripheral blood, sampled on day 0 of AZD1222 vaccination. These receptor sequences come from an adult in good health.

The chain combines TRBV28 with TRBJ2-3; a possible D gene is TRBD2 (5 bases). The CDR3 loop spans 15 amino acids. CDR1 is MDHEN and CDR2 is SYDVKM in the germline V gene. V was shortened by 5 bases and J by 0 bases, with 12 bases between the two germline ends. This chain's CDR3 is CASSTGLSSTDTQYF. The CDR3, as DNA: TGTGCCAGCAGTACCGGACTCTCTAGCACAGATACGCAGTATTTT.

This rearrangement joins TRBV21-1 to TRBJ2-7; TRBD1 reflects the table's D call only, with no check against the DNA. TRBV21-1 is a pseudogene segment. The CDR3 is 14 amino acids. The CDR3 DNA reads TGTGCCAGCAGCTTCCGGCAGGCACCCTACGAGCAGTACTTC. This translates into CASSFRQAPYEQYF.

This clone was picked up one time. V is TRBV18 and J is TRBJ1-1, with D maybe TRBD1 (5 bases). The CDR3 contains 13 residues. Germline CDR1 and CDR2: KGHSH and LQKENI. The V end lost 4 bases, the J end lost 1 base, and 7 bases lay between the germline ends. The chain's CDR3 is CASSLGENTEAFF. In nucleotides, the CDR3 is TGTGCCAGCTCACTAGGGGAGAACACTGAAGCTTTCTTT.

V is TRBV10-1 and J is TRBJ2-3; D ambiguous. The CDR3 contains 13 residues. The germline V gene has CDR1 WNHNN and CDR2 SYGVQD (reference sequence). Between the trimmed V and J ends, which lost 6 bases and 2 bases, there was a span of 9 bases. The CDR3 nucleotides read TGCGCCAGCAGCCCTGACAACACAGATACGCAGTATTTT. It encodes CASSPDNTDTQYF.

This clone was recorded once. This sequence joins TRBV2 and TRBJ2-2, with 10 bases matching TRBD2. This CDR3 is 16 amino acids long. Germline V CDR1 and CDR2: SNHLY, FYNNEI. V was clipped by 6 bases and J by 5 bases; unmatched bases: 9. CDR3 loop: CASRLRTSGQTGELFF. The CDR3 coding sequence is TGTGCCAGCAGGTTGAGGACTAGCGGCCAGACCGGGGAGCTGTTTTTT. Together with reference TRBV2 and TRBJ2-2, the CDR3 gives the full variable domain: EPEVTQTPSHQVTQMGQEVILRCVPISNHLYFYWYRQILGQKVEFLVSFYNNEISEKSEIFDDQFSVERPDGSNFTLKIRSTKLEDSAMYFCASRLRTSGQTGELFFGEGSRLTVL.

The chain uses TRBV4-2 and TRBJ2-7; TRBD2 aligns across 13 bases. This CDR3 is 16 amino acids long. V shed 1 base and J 6 bases; nucleotides not matched to a gene: 6. The germline gives CDR1 LGHNA, CDR2 YNFKEQ. The CDR3 nucleotides read TGTGCCAGCAGCCAAGCTGGGACTAGCGGGAACCGCGAGCAGTACTTC. Amino acids: CASSQAGTSGNREQYF.

A remark on this clone: Germline is not matched at one junction end, which may reflect a read error. The J gene is TRBJ2-3, the V gene TRBV3-1 (or the pseudogene TRBV3-2); TRBD2 agrees at 8 bases. The CDR3 has 16 residues. Germline V gene data show CDR1 as LGHDT and CDR2 as YNNKEL (reference sequence). Written as DNA, the CDR3 is TGTGCCAGCACCCAAGGGGGAGCGGGAGTGACAGATACGCAGTATTTT. This sequence encodes CASTQGGAGVTDTQYF.

The V call is TRBV28, the J call TRBJ2-1; D gene unclear. V was clipped by 1 base and J by 7 bases, with 17 bases between them. The CDR3 sequence is 16 residues long. The germline V gene encodes CDR1 MDHEN and CDR2 SYDVKM. This chain's CDR3 is CASSLFGLGDLNEQFF. For the CDR3, the DNA is TGTGCCAGCAGTTTATTCGGCCTAGGAGACCTTAATGAGCAGTTCTTC. Full variable domain (missing parts from reference TRBV28 and TRBJ2-1): DVKVTQSSRYLVKRTGEKVFLECVQDMDHENMFWYRQDPGLGLRLIYFSYDVKMKEKGDIPEGYSVSREKKERFSLILESASTNQTSMYLCASSLFGLGDLNEQFFGPGTRLTVL.

This chain links TRBV21-1 with TRBJ2-5. TRBV21-1 is a recognized pseudogene. This CDR3 spans 10 amino acids. The CDR3 DNA reads TGTGCCCGAACCCAAGAGACCCAGTACTTC. Its translation: CARTQETQYF.

This clone was seen a few times. This chain joins TRBV25-1 and TRBJ1-3, with 8 nucleotides matching TRBD1. The CDR3 is 14 residues long. Trimming removed 4 bases from V and 4 bases from J; junction bases left unmatched: 3. Germline-derived CDR1 and CDR2 are MGHDK and SYGVNS. The CDR3 loop is CASSGTGRGNTIYF. The DNA for the CDR3 is TGTGCCAGCAGTGGGACAGGGAGGGGAAACACCATATATTTT.

The V call is TRBV19, the J call TRBJ1-2; TRBD1 is a possible D gene (6 bases). This CDR3 has 17 residues. Germline CDR1 LNHDA, CDR2 SQIVND (reference sequence). Trimming pared 6 bases from V and 7 bases from J, leaving 27 bases between. The CDR3 DNA reads as TGTGCCAGTAGCCCACTCCTCTTGGCAGGGGTATTGGGTGGCTACACCTTC. Its translation: CASSPLLLAGVLGGYTF.

This clone has just one count. The chain is built from TRBV9 and TRBJ2-5; D unclear. This CDR3 has 13 residues. Trimming removed 0 bases at V and 2 bases at J, with 5 bases between. Germline CDR1 reads SGDLS; CDR2 reads YYNGEE. The CDR3 loop is CASSVASQETQYF. The CDR3 bases are TGTGCCAGCAGCGTAGCCAGTCAAGAGACCCAGTACTTC.

This chain connects TRBV19 to TRBJ1-1; a possible D gene is TRBD1 (6 bases). The CDR3 is 15 amino acids. V lost 6 bases to trimming and J lost 1 base, with 15 bases between them. Germline V lookup: CDR1 LNHDA, CDR2 SQIVND (reference sequence). The CDR3 here is CASSSGDIPNTEAFF. CDR3 sequence (DNA): TGTGCCAGTAGCTCGGGGGACATCCCGAACACTGAAGCTTTCTTT.

A few counts support this clone. The rearrangement uses TRBV7-3 and TRBJ2-1, with a possible D match to TRBD1 (6 bases). CDR3 length: 13 amino acids. The V end lost 1 base, the J end lost 12 bases, and 13 bases lay between the germline ends. CDR1 and CDR2 from the germline V gene are SGHTA and FQGTGA. CDR3 residues: CASSLNEETGQFF. CDR3 bases: TGTGCCAGCAGCTTAAATGAGGAGACAGGGCAGTTCTTC. The variable domain in full, completed from reference TRBV7-3 and TRBJ2-1, reads GAGVSQTPSNKVTEKGKYVELRCDPISGHTALYWYRQSLGQGPEFLIYFQGTGAADDSGLPNDRFFAVRPEGSVSTLKIQRTERGDSAVYLCASSLNEETGQFFGPGTRLTVL.

Comments on this clone: The sample contains more than one DNA sequence encoding this CDR3. The V gene is TRBV5-4, the J gene TRBJ1-2; D gene uncertain. V gave up 0 bases and J gave up 3 bases, with 6 bases separating them. The germline V gene encodes CDR1 SGHNT and CDR2 YYREEE (reference sequence). The CDR3 length is 13 residues. The CDR3 DNA reads TGTGCCAGCAGCTTGGGTGGGGACTATGGCTACACCTTC. It specifies CASSLGGDYGYTF.

The chain links TRBV27 to TRBJ1-4; unclear D gene. Per germline, CDR1 MNHEY and CDR2 SMNVEV (reference sequence). The CDR3 consists of 16 residues. Trimming left V 4 bases short and J 1 base short, with 13 bases between. The DNA for the CDR3 is TGTGCCAGCAGTTCCCGAGACCGACGAACTAATGAAAAACTGTTTTTT. Protein: CASSSRDRRTNEKLFF.

The chain employs TRBV10-1 and TRBJ1-1, with no clear D. Trimming removed 0 bases from V and 0 bases from J, with 5 bases in between. This CDR3 is 14 amino acids long. Germline CDR1 reads WNHNN; CDR2 reads SYGVQD (reference sequence). As DNA, the CDR3 is TGCGCCAGCAGTGAGTCCGGCTTGAACACTGAAGCTTTCTTT. Translation gives CASSESGLNTEAFF.